Listed below are T cell receptor beta chains from one sample, sequenced in a study of cytomegalovirus exposure and HLA in healthy donors. TCRdb keeps only in-frame clones here, not all; method: immunoSEQ multiplex PCR. This table holds 130,000 or so clones, around 9% found once. The sample taken for sequencing was PBMCs. The receptors shown here come from a man in his forties in good health and CMV-seronegative. The CDR3 runs from the conserved cysteine through the conserved F or W. A D gene is named only where the DNA matches it firmly. The size of a clone is reported for some rows only, either as once, few or many, or as a class for expanded clones.

TGTGCCAGCAGCATGGACAGGGGGCCGGGCTATGGCTACACCTTC CASSMDRGPGYGYTF TRBJ1-2 TRBV11-2 TRBD1 15 NA
TGTGCCAGCAGCGCCCGGGGGACCTCTGGAAACACCATATATTTT CASSARGTSGNTIYF TRBJ1-3 TRBV7-9 NA 15 NA
TGTGCCAGCAGCTTAGAGACAGGGGGATCCTACGAGCAGTACTTC CASSLETGGSYEQYF TRBJ2-7 TRBV7-2 TRBD1 15 NA
TGTGCCAGCAGCCCCCTAGCGGGGGGTTACAATGAGCAGTTCTTC CASSPLAGGYNEQFF TRBJ2-1 TRBV7-6 TRBD2 15 NA
TGCGCCAGCAGCTTGGGACAGGGTAGAAACACCATATATTTT CASSLGQGRNTIYF TRBJ1-3 TRBV5-1 TRBD1 14 NA
TGTGCCAGCAGTTACCCCGGGACAGTCTCTGGAAACACCATATATTTT CASSYPGTVSGNTIYF TRBJ1-3 TRBV6-6 TRBD1 16 NA
TGTGCCAGCAGCTGCCCCCACGAGCGTGGGTACTTC CASSCPHERGYF TRBJ2-7 TRBV12-1 NA 12 NA
TGTGCCAGCAGTGAAAGAAGCGGGACCTTCCATTCACCCCTCCACTTT CASSERSGTFHSPLHF TRBJ1-6 TRBV2 NA 16 few
TGTGCCAGCAGTGAAATGGCTAGCGGGGGGTACGAGCAGTACTTC CASSEMASGGYEQYF TRBJ2-7 TRBV6-1 TRBD2 15 NA
TGCGCCAGCAGCCACGGACAGGGACCTGGAAACACCATATATTTT CASSHGQGPGNTIYF TRBJ1-3 TRBV4-1 TRBD1 15 NA
TGTGCCAGCAGGAGGGGGATAAGGGGGGCCAACGTCCTGACTTTC CASRRGIRGANVLTF TRBJ2-6 TRBV28 NA 15 NA
TGTGCCAGTAGTATAGTCGAGGGATCCAATTCACCCCTCCACTTT CASSIVEGSNSPLHF TRBJ1-6 TRBV19 NA 15 few
TGTGCCAGCAGCTTGCGATTAGCGGACTCCTACAATGAGCAGTTCTTC CASSLRLADSYNEQFF TRBJ2-1 TRBV7-6 NA 16 NA
TGTGCCAGCAGCCGGCCCCCGGCGGGCCAAGAGACCCAGTACTTC CASSRPPAGQETQYF TRBJ2-5 TRBV2 NA 15 NA
TGTGCCAGCAACCGAAAGGACAGGGGTGCTTTCTTT CASNRKDRGAFF TRBJ1-1 TRBV7-9 TRBD1 12 few
TGCAGCGTTGAACCAGTCCCCTTAGCGGGGGACCGCACAGATACGCAGTATTTT CSVEPVPLAGDRTDTQYF TRBJ2-3 TRBV29-1 TRBD2 18 few
TGTGCCAGCAGCTTAGCGGTAGCGGGGGCCAATGAGCAGTTCTTC CASSLAVAGANEQFF TRBJ2-1 TRBV7-9 TRBD2 15 few
TGTGCCAGCAGCTTATCGGGAGGGAACACTGAAGCTTTCTTT CASSLSGGNTEAFF TRBJ1-1 TRBV7-3 NA 14 NA
TGTGCCAGCTCGGCGGAGCTTAATGAAAAACTGTTTTTT CASSAELNEKLFF TRBJ1-4 TRBV7-9 NA 13 NA
TGTGCCAGCAGGCGAGGGGGACAGGGGGCCGATCAGCCCCAGCATTTT CASRRGGQGADQPQHF TRBJ1-5 TRBV6-6 TRBD1 16 few
TGTGCCAGCAGGAAAGAACTGGGACAGTCATATGGCTACACCTTC CASRKELGQSYGYTF TRBJ1-2 TRBV27 TRBD1 15 NA
TGTGCCAGTCGGGACTCCTATAATTCACCCCTCCACTTT CASRDSYNSPLHF TRBJ1-6 TRBV5-5 NA 13 NA
TGTGCCAGCACCTGGGGGGTCGGGGGCAATCAGCCCCAGCATTTT CASTWGVGGNQPQHF TRBJ1-5 TRBV27 NA 15 NA
TGTGCCAGCAGTCCGGGTCCAGGAGAGGGCAATGAGCAGTTCTTC CASSPGPGEGNEQFF TRBJ2-1 TRBV7-2 NA 15 few
TGCGCCAGCAGCCAACTTCCGGGACAGGATCCTGAAGCTTTCTTT CASSQLPGQDPEAFF TRBJ1-1 TRBV4-1 TRBD1 15 NA
TGCGCCAGCAAGGAACAGGGGGGAACCGGGGAGCTGTTTTTT CASKEQGGTGELFF TRBJ2-2 TRBV5-1 TRBD1 14 NA
TGTGCCAGCAGCTCCCCGGCAGGGGGCTCTGGAAACACCATATATTTT CASSSPAGGSGNTIYF TRBJ1-3 TRBV7-9 TRBD1 16 NA
TGTGCCAGCAGTGCCGGGGAGCAGTTCTTC CASSAGEQFF TRBJ2-1 TRBV28 NA 10 few
TGTGCCAGTAGCTCCGCGGGGGTGTTCACTGAAGCTTTCTTT CASSSAGVFTEAFF TRBJ1-1 TRBV19 NA 14 few
TGTGCCAGCAGTTACTCGCGCGGGGGCGAGCAGTACTTC CASSYSRGGEQYF TRBJ2-7 TRBV6-6 TRBD2 13 few
TGTGCCAGCAGCCTCGCGGGGCGGTACACCGGGGAGCTGTTTTTT CASSLAGRYTGELFF TRBJ2-2 TRBV14 NA 15 NA
TGTGCCAGCAGTTACACCGGGACACTCTATGGCTACACCTTC CASSYTGTLYGYTF TRBJ1-2 TRBV6-5 NA 14 few
TGTGCCAGCAGACGTGGGACAGGGGGAATGGAGACCCAGTACTTC CASRRGTGGMETQYF TRBJ2-5 TRBV5-8 TRBD1 15 NA
TGTGCCACCAGCAGGATCGTCGGGATTAACTATGGCTACACCTTC CATSRIVGINYGYTF TRBJ1-2 TRBV15 NA 15 NA
TGTGCCAGCAGTTACTCCAGGGGGCAGGGCTACACCTTC CASSYSRGQGYTF TRBJ1-2 TRBV6-5 TRBD1 13 few
TGCGCCAGCAGCCAAAAACAGGGGGAGCGAAACACCATATATTTT CASSQKQGERNTIYF TRBJ1-3 TRBV4-1 TRBD1 15 few
TGTGCCAGCAGCTTAGATGTTGAGGGGGGGCGTCAAGAGACCCAGTACTTC CASSLDVEGGRQETQYF TRBJ2-5 TRBV13 NA 17 few
TGTGCCAGCAGCCCCCGTCCCGTCTACAATGAGCAGTTCTTC CASSPRPVYNEQFF TRBJ2-1 TRBV5-6 NA 14 NA
TGCGCCAGCAGCTTGTCTTCGGGGATGGGTGGAAACACCATATATTTT CASSLSSGMGGNTIYF TRBJ1-3 TRBV5-1 NA 16 few
TGTGCCAGCAGCTCTTACGGGACTCCCAGAGGTACGCAGTATTTT CASSSYGTPRGTQYF TRBJ2-3 TRBV5-4 NA 15 few
TGTGCCAGCAGTCGGGCGGGCGTTTTGGATACGCAGTATTTT CASSRAGVLDTQYF TRBJ2-3 TRBV14 NA 14 once
TGTGCCAGCAGGCTAGGGGGTTTTAATGAAAAACTGTTTTTT CASRLGGFNEKLFF TRBJ1-4 TRBV28 NA 14 NA
TGTGCCACCAGCAGGACTAGCGGGGGGCCACAAATGAAGCAGTTCTTC CATSRTSGGPQMKQFF TRBJ2-1 TRBV15 TRBD2 16 few
TGTGCCAGCAGACTAACAGGATACACCGGGGAGCTGTTTTTT CASRLTGYTGELFF TRBJ2-2 TRBV2 NA 14 NA
TGTGCCAGCAGTTCGACCTTCGGACAGAGGGACACTGAAGCTTTCTTT CASSSTFGQRDTEAFF TRBJ1-1 TRBV27 NA 16 few
TGTGCCAGTCGTTTGGGGGACAGAGGAGGCTACACCTTC CASRLGDRGGYTF TRBJ1-2 TRBV27 TRBD1 13 few
TGTGCCAGCAGCCCTCGGGTAGGTTCGGAAGCTTTCTTT CASSPRVGSEAFF TRBJ1-1 TRBV6-5 NA 13 NA
TGCGCCAGCAGCCAAGATCCCTTAGCGGGGGGCTCCTACGAGCAGTACTTC CASSQDPLAGGSYEQYF TRBJ2-7 TRBV4-1 TRBD2 17 NA
TGTGCCAGCAGTACACAACAGGGGGCTTGGACTGAAGCTTTCTTT CASSTQQGAWTEAFF TRBJ1-1 TRBV6-5 TRBD1 15 NA
TGTGCCAGCAGCGTAGAGGGACTAGACTACAATGAGCAGTTCTTC CASSVEGLDYNEQFF TRBJ2-1 TRBV9 TRBD2 15 NA
TGTGCCAGCAGCCTAGACGGGAAGACCCAGTACTTC CASSLDGKTQYF TRBJ2-5 TRBV21-1 NA 12 few
TGTGCCAGCAGCGGGATGACTAGCGGGGGGCCAGATACGCAGTATTTT CASSGMTSGGPDTQYF TRBJ2-3 TRBV11-3 TRBD2 16 few
TGTGCCAGCAGTGAAGCCACCGGAGCGAACACCGGGGAGCTGTTTTTT CASSEATGANTGELFF TRBJ2-2 TRBV2 NA 16 few
TGTGCCAGTAGTAGGGACTATGGAAACACCATATATTTT CASSRDYGNTIYF TRBJ1-3 TRBV19 NA 13 NA
TGTGCCAGCAGCCGTAATAATAAACAGCCCCAGCATTTT CASSRNNKQPQHF TRBJ1-5 TRBV2 NA 13 NA
TGTGCCAGTAGTATTACTGGGGCCAACGTCCTGACTTTC CASSITGANVLTF TRBJ2-6 TRBV19 NA 13 NA
TGCGCCAGCAGCTCGGGACAGGGGGCGGACTACGAGCAGTACTTC CASSSGQGADYEQYF TRBJ2-7 TRBV5-1 TRBD1 15 few
TGCGCCAGCAGACGGACAGGGGTTGGGGAGACCCAGTACTTC CASRRTGVGETQYF TRBJ2-5 TRBV4-1 TRBD1 14 few